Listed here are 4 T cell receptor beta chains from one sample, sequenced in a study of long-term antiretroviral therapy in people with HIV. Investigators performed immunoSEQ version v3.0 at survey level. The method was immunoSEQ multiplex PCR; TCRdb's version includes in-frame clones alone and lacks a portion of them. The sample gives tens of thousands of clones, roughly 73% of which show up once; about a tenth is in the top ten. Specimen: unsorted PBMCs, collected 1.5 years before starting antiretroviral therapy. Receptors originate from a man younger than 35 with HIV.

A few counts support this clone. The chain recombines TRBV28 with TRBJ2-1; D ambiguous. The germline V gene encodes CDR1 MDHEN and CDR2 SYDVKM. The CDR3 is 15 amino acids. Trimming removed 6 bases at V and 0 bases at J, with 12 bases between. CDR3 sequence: CASSHRLSSYNEQFF. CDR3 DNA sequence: TGTGCCAGCAGCCACCGTCTGAGCTCCTACAATGAGCAGTTCTTC.

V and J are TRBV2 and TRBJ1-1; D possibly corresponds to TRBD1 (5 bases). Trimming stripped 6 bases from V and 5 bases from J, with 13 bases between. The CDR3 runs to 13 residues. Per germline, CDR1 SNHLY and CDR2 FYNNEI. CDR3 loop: CASRDAGRTEAFF. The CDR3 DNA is TGTGCCAGCAGAGACGCAGGGAGGACTGAAGCTTTCTTT.

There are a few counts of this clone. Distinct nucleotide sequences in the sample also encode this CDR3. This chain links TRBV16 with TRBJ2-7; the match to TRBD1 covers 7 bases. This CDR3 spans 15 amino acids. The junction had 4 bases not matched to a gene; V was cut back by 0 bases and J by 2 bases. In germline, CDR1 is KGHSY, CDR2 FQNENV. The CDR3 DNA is TGTGCCAGCAGCCAATCCGGGCAGGGGGCCTACGAGCAGTACTTC. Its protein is CASSQSGQGAYEQYF.

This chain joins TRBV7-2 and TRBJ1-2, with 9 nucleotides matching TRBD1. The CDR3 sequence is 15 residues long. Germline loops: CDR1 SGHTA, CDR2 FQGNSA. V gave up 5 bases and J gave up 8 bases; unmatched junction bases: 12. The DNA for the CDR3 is TGTGCCAGCAGCCCGCGATCCGGGACAGGGATGGGCTACACCTTC. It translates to CASSPRSGTGMGYTF.